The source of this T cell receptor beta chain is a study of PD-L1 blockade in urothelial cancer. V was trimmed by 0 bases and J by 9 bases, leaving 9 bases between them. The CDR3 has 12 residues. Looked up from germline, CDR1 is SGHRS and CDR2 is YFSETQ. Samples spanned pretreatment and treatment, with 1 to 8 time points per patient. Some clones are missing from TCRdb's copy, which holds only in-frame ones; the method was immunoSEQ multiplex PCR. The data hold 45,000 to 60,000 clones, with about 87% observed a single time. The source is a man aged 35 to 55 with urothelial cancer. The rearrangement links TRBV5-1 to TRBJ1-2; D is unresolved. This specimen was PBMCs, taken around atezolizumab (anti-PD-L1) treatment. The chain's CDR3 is CASSLELQSYTF. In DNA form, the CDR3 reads TGCGCCAGCAGCTTGGAATTGCAGAGCTACACCTTC.